The rows below give T cell receptor beta chains drawn from one sample of a study of patients and donors after allogeneic stem cell transplantation. A single record per CDR3 protein comes from TCRdb applying MiXCR to the RT-PCR reads. This table has 30,000 to 40,000 distinct CDR3 sequences, 37% appearing once. The specimen was blood, either unsorted or a sorted T cell fraction (not recorded which). The source is a human donor who was either an allogeneic HSCT recipient or a stem cell or donor lymphocyte infusion donor (not recorded which). It is not recorded whose cells these are; they may come from a transplant donor. CDR3s include the opening cysteine and the closing phenylalanine or tryptophan. The D gene is left open where the match is weak. Size values are once, few and many counts, or a class for expanded clones, and some rows have none.

abundance	d_gene	v_gene	j_gene	CDR3nt	CDR3aa
NA	NA	TRBV11-3	TRBJ2-3	TGTGCCAGCAGCTTGGCGCTTCACTCCACAGATACGCAGTATTTT	CASSLALHSTDTQYF
few	TRBD1	TRBV9	TRBJ2-7	TGTGCCAGCAGCTCCCGACAGGGGGCGAAAGAGCAGTACTTC	CASSSRQGAKEQYF
NA	TRBD1	TRBV6-2/TRBV6-3	TRBJ1-1	TGTGCCAGCAGCTCGGGACAGGGGACTTTCTTTGACACTGAAGCTTTCTTT	CASSSGQGTFFDTEAFF
NA	TRBD1	TRBV4-3	TRBJ1-2	TGCGCCAGCAGCCAAGAAACTTCCGCGACAGGGACGGGTGGCTACACCTTC	CASSQETSATGTGGYTF
NA	NA	TRBV12-3/TRBV12-4	TRBJ1-3	TGTGCCAGCGCAGAATACACCATATATTTT	CASAEYTIYF
NA	TRBD2	TRBV20-1	TRBJ2-1	TGCAGTGCTCCCGGGACTAGCGGGAGAGATGAGCAGTTCTTC	CSAPGTSGRDEQFF
NA	NA	TRBV20-1	TRBJ2-1	TGCAGTGCTAGAGATACGATTTCGGCGCGGCAGTTCTTC	CSARDTISARQFF
few	NA	TRBV20-1	TRBJ1-2	TGCAGTGCTAGAGATCGGCGGACACTCTATGGCTACACCTTC	CSARDRRTLYGYTF
NA	NA	TRBV6-6	TRBJ1-3	TGTGCCAGCAGTTACAGCGATAACTCTGGAAACACCATATATTTT	CASSYSDNSGNTIYF
few	TRBD1	TRBV7-2	TRBJ1-1	TGTGCCAGCAGCTTAGCTAGGGACAGGGGTGAAGCTTTCTTT	CASSLARDRGEAFF
NA	NA	TRBV29-1	TRBJ1-1	TGCAGCTTCCTGAGGAACACTGAAGCTTTCTTT	CSFLRNTEAFF
NA	TRBD1	TRBV25-1	TRBJ2-7	TGTGCCAGCAGTGACCGAGACAGGGGAGGTGGGTACTTC	CASSDRDRGGGYF
NA	NA	TRBV7-2	TRBJ1-5	TGTGCCAGCAGCTTATGGGGACAGCCCCAGCATTTT	CASSLWGQPQHF
NA	NA	TRBV5-1	TRBJ2-7	TGCGCCAGCAGCCAGGACAGCTACGAGCAGTACTTC	CASSQDSYEQYF
many	NA	TRBV29-1	TRBJ1-1	TGCAGCGTTGAAGGTCAACAGGGGAACACTGAAGCTTTCTTT	CSVEGQQGNTEAFF
NA	NA	TRBV4-3	TRBJ2-3	TGCGCCAGCAGCCAAGATACCGGGAGCTTGGATACGCAGTATTTT	CASSQDTGSLDTQYF
NA	NA	TRBV6-1	TRBJ1-1	TGTGCCAGCAGCGAAGCAGGGGCGATGGACACTGAAGCTTTCTTT	CASSEAGAMDTEAFF
NA	NA	TRBV7-2	TRBJ1-2	TGTGCCAGCAGCTTAGTTTGGCTGACAGGAAGGACGTGGGGCTACACCTTC	CASSLVWLTGRTWGYTF
NA	TRBD2	TRBV5-1	TRBJ2-7	TGCGCCAGCAGCTTGGCCCTGGGAGGGGAGGAGCAGTACTTC	CASSLALGGEEQYF
few	TRBD1	TRBV7-9	TRBJ1-4	TGTGCCAGCAGCTTGGGACAGGGGGCTAATGAAAAACTGTTTTTT	CASSLGQGANEKLFF
few	NA	TRBV29-1	TRBJ1-5	TGCAGCGTTGGGAGGGATAGCAATCAGCCCCAGCATTTT	CSVGRDSNQPQHF
few	TRBD1	TRBV5-6	TRBJ2-3	TGTGCCAGCAGCCGGACAGGGAATACGCAGTATTTT	CASSRTGNTQYF
NA	NA	TRBV20-1	TRBJ2-3	TGCAGTGCGCAGATCAGGGGGGGATCAGATACGCAGTATTTT	CSAQIRGGSDTQYF
NA	NA	TRBV6-6	TRBJ1-1	TGTGCCATCCAGCTCATGGAGAACACTGAAGCTTTCTTT	CAIQLMENTEAFF
few	NA	TRBV18	TRBJ1-1	TGTGCCAGCTCCAAGGAGCGGAACATGAACACTGAAGCTTTCTTT	CASSKERNMNTEAFF
few	NA	TRBV4-3	TRBJ1-2	TGCGCCAGCACCCCGGTGGTGACGCGGGATGGCTACACCTTC	CASTPVVTRDGYTF
few	NA	TRBV7-2	TRBJ2-2	TGTGCCAGCAGCTTACAGCTGGCGGACACCGGGGAGCTGTTTTTT	CASSLQLADTGELFF
NA	NA	TRBV10-3	TRBJ2-3	TGTGCCATCAGCCAAGGACCAAATACAGATACGCAGTATTTT	CAISQGPNTDTQYF
NA	TRBD1	TRBV27	TRBJ1-2	TGTGCCAGCTACCCGACAGGGGAGGTTAACTATGGCTACACCTTC	CASYPTGEVNYGYTF
few	NA	TRBV6-2/TRBV6-3	TRBJ1-2	TGTGCCAGCAGTTACTCAAACCAACTGCGGCCAGCGGGCTATGGCTACACCTTC	CASSYSNQLRPAGYGYTF
NA	NA	TRBV7-7	TRBJ2-1	TGTGCCAGCAGCTTAGCGCAGGGCTCCTACAATGAGCAGTTCTTC	CASSLAQGSYNEQFF
NA	NA	TRBV11-2	TRBJ1-3	TGTGCCAGGAGGGCAGAGGCTGGAAACACCATATATTTT	CARRAEAGNTIYF
NA	NA	TRBV5-1	TRBJ1-1	TGCGCCAGCAGCTTGGTACCCGGGATGGACACTGAAGCTTTCTTT	CASSLVPGMDTEAFF
many	TRBD1	TRBV6-2/TRBV6-3	TRBJ1-2	TGTGCCAGCAGTTACTCCCGGGACAGCTATGGCTACACCTTC	CASSYSRDSYGYTF
few	NA	TRBV10-3	TRBJ1-2	TGTGCCATCAGTGTATCCCGGGACAATAACTATGGCTACACCTTC	CAISVSRDNNYGYTF
NA	TRBD1	TRBV6-5	TRBJ2-1	TGTGCCAGCAGTTACTCCGTACAGGGGACCTCTTACAATGAGCAGTTCTTC	CASSYSVQGTSYNEQFF
NA	NA	TRBV18	TRBJ1-1	TGTGCCAGCTCACCCGCGACAGTTAACACTGAAGCTTTCTTT	CASSPATVNTEAFF
few	NA	TRBV5-1	TRBJ1-5	TGCGCCAGCAGCTTGGCCGAGGATCAGCCCCAGCATTTT	CASSLAEDQPQHF
NA	TRBD1	TRBV7-9	TRBJ1-5	TGTGCCAGCAGCTTAGGGGACAGCAAGAATCAGCCCCAGCATTTT	CASSLGDSKNQPQHF
NA	TRBD2	TRBV29-1	TRBJ2-3	TGCAGCGTTGATCCCCGGACTAGCGGGGGGGCGGATACGCAGTATTTT	CSVDPRTSGGADTQYF
many	NA	TRBV6-4	TRBJ2-1	TGTGCCAGCAGTGACCCTCCGGACAGTCATGAGCAGTTCTTC	CASSDPPDSHEQFF
NA	NA	TRBV6-5	TRBJ1-2	TGTGCCAGCAGTTACTCGACAGAACTTAACTATGGCTACACCTTC	CASSYSTELNYGYTF